These T cell receptor beta chains were read from a single sample in a study of cytomegalovirus exposure and HLA in healthy donors. Assay: immunoSEQ multiplex PCR; the TCRdb copy retains only in-frame clones and omits some. The sample includes about 110,000 clones, roughly 90% of them seen just once. The sequencing input was PBMCs. The receptors derive from a woman aged 18 to 35 in good health and CMV-seronegative. Each CDR3 is given with its conserved first and last residue. Fields, in order: V gene, D gene, clone size, J gene, CDR3 protein, CDR3 DNA. A D gene is named only where the DNA matches it firmly. Not every row has a clone size; where given, it reads once, few, many or a size class.

TRBV28	.	.	TRBJ2-1	CASSGAGTSYYNEQFF	TGTGCCAGCAGCGGAGCCGGGACATCATACTACAATGAGCAGTTCTTC
TRBV19	TRBD1	.	TRBJ1-2	CASSLDRGNYGYTF	TGTGCCAGTAGCTTGGACAGGGGGAACTATGGCTACACCTTC
TRBV5-4	TRBD2	.	TRBJ2-3	CASPEIDSGSPTDTQYF	TGTGCCAGCCCCGAGATAGATAGCGGGAGTCCCACAGATACGCAGTATTTT
TRBV6-5	TRBD2	.	TRBJ2-7	CASTGLAGFEQYF	TGTGCCAGCACGGGACTAGCGGGGTTCGAGCAGTACTTC
TRBV6-5	.	.	TRBJ1-1	CASSYSNRAEAFF	TGTGCCAGCAGTTACTCGAACAGAGCTGAAGCTTTCTTT
TRBV11-2	TRBD2	once	TRBJ2-3	CASSLDLTSGGSDTQYF	TGTGCCAGCAGCTTAGATTTGACTAGCGGGGGATCCGATACGCAGTATTTT
TRBV29-1	TRBD2	.	TRBJ2-1	CSVYSSGGVNEQFF	TGCAGCGTTTATTCTAGCGGGGGTGTCAATGAGCAGTTCTTC
TRBV6-6	.	.	TRBJ2-7	CASSYSPAREQYF	TGTGCCAGCAGTTACTCCCCAGCCAGGGAGCAGTACTTC
TRBV27	TRBD2	.	TRBJ2-7	CASSLGTSGRSSYEQYF	TGTGCCAGCAGTTTAGGGACTAGCGGGCGCAGCTCCTACGAGCAGTACTTC
TRBV7-2	.	.	TRBJ2-1	CASSLSLAGSEQFF	TGTGCCAGCAGCCTGAGTCTAGCTGGCAGTGAGCAGTTCTTC
TRBV28	.	.	TRBJ2-1	CASSLFLGSLENEQFF	TGTGCCAGCAGTTTGTTTCTGGGGAGCCTGGAGAATGAGCAGTTCTTC
TRBV9	.	.	TRBJ2-1	CASSPRGSSYNEQFF	TGTGCCAGCAGCCCCCGTGGGAGCTCCTACAATGAGCAGTTCTTC
TRBV27	TRBD2	.	TRBJ2-5	CASSPGLAGKQETQYF	TGTGCCAGCAGTCCGGGACTAGCGGGGAAACAAGAGACCCAGTACTTC
TRBV5-1	.	.	TRBJ1-6	CASSLEAAIDSPLHF	TGCGCCAGCAGCTTGGAGGCAGCGATCGATTCACCCCTCCACTTT
TRBV28	TRBD1	.	TRBJ1-3	CASARRGQGARGNTIYF	TGTGCCAGCGCGAGGAGGGGACAGGGCGCGAGAGGAAACACCATATATTTT
TRBV7-9	TRBD1	.	TRBJ2-7	CASSLRQGVYEQYF	TGTGCCAGCAGCTTAAGACAGGGTGTCTACGAGCAGTACTTC
TRBV27	.	.	TRBJ2-7	CASRRADSYEQYF	TGTGCCAGCAGGAGGGCCGATTCCTACGAGCAGTACTTC
TRBV10-3	TRBD2	.	TRBJ2-5	CAISPNITSGSRKTQYF	TGTGCCATCAGCCCCAATATTACTAGCGGGAGTAGGAAGACCCAGTACTTC
TRBV5-1	.	once	TRBJ2-3	CASSLAVAGTDTQYF	TGCGCCAGCAGCTTGGCCGTAGCGGGCACAGATACGCAGTATTTT
TRBV4-3	TRBD1	.	TRBJ2-7	CASSQGRGRREQYF	TGCGCCAGCAGCCAAGGCAGGGGGCGACGCGAGCAGTACTTC
TRBV5-4	.	.	TRBJ2-5	CASSLYIGGTATQETQYF	TGTGCCAGCAGCTTGTATATCGGAGGGACAGCTACCCAAGAGACCCAGTACTTC
TRBV5-4	.	.	TRBJ1-1	CASSLAGGNTEAFF	TGTGCCAGCAGCTTGGCCGGGGGGAACACTGAAGCTTTCTTT
TRBV28	TRBD1	.	TRBJ1-3	CASSGDSGNTIYF	TGTGCCAGCAGTGGGGACAGTGGAAACACCATATATTTT
TRBV11-2	.	.	TRBJ2-7	CASSLAAGNEQYF	TGTGCCAGCAGCTTAGCCGCAGGCAACGAGCAGTACTTC
TRBV7-2	TRBD1	.	TRBJ1-3	CASSLPPGTGPFGNTIYF	TGTGCCAGCAGCTTACCCCCCGGGACAGGGCCCTTTGGAAACACCATATATTTT
TRBV5-5	TRBD1	.	TRBJ1-1	CASSLTGRRTEAFF	TGTGCCAGCAGCCTGACAGGGCGGAGGACTGAAGCTTTCTTT
TRBV5-1	.	.	TRBJ2-7	CASSFGGYYEQYF	TGCGCCAGCAGCTTCGGCGGGTACTACGAGCAGTACTTC